Below, 3 T cell receptor beta chains from the same sample are listed, as sequenced in a study of shared clonotypes between healthy human individuals. Data came from immunoSEQ multiplex PCR; TCRdb stores just in-frame clones and leaves some out. Of approximately 1,000,000 clones listed, around 82% are singletons. The sequenced sample was memory CD4+ T cells from PBMCs. Subset described: CD45RA-negative fraction. These receptors were obtained from a man younger than 30 in good health. Some clones in this sample may be carry-over from other donors' samples.

V is TRBV5-1 and J is TRBJ2-1; 11 bases agree with TRBD2. V shed 4 bases and J 5 bases; nucleotides not matched to a gene: 14. The CDR3 loop spans 18 amino acids. CDR1 is SGHRS and CDR2 is YFSETQ in the germline V gene. CDR3 bases: TGCGCCAGCAGCCTCGCAGCCCTAGGACTAGCGGGCGACAATGAGCAGTTCTTC. Translation gives CASSLAALGLAGDNEQFF.

The chain recombines TRBV4-1 with TRBJ1-1; D is perhaps TRBD1 (5 bases). Trimming took off 2 bases at V and 7 bases at J, with 14 bases between the two ends. The CDR3 runs to 14 residues. Germline V CDR1 and CDR2: MGHRA, YSYEKL. The DNA of the CDR3 is TGCGCCAGCAGCCAATTAGAGGGGTATGGTGAAGCTTTCTTT. As protein: CASSQLEGYGEAFF.

The rearrangement joins TRBV18 to TRBJ2-1; TRBD2 is a possible D gene (6 bases). Germline V gene sequence: CDR1 KGHSH, CDR2 LQKENI. CDR3 length: 17 amino acids. V shed 0 bases and J shed 7 bases, with 19 bases lying between them. CDR3 nucleotide sequence: TGTGCCAGCTCACCACCCTGGGGGGAGAGCGTCTGGAATGAGCAGTTCTTC. Its protein is CASSPPWGESVWNEQFF. The variable domain in full, completed from reference TRBV18 and TRBJ2-1, reads NAGVMQNPRHLVRRRGQEARLRCSPMKGHSHVYWYRQLPEEGLKFMVYLQKENIIDESGMPKERFSAEFPKEGPSILRIQQVVRGDSAAYFCASSPPWGESVWNEQFFGPGTRLTVL.